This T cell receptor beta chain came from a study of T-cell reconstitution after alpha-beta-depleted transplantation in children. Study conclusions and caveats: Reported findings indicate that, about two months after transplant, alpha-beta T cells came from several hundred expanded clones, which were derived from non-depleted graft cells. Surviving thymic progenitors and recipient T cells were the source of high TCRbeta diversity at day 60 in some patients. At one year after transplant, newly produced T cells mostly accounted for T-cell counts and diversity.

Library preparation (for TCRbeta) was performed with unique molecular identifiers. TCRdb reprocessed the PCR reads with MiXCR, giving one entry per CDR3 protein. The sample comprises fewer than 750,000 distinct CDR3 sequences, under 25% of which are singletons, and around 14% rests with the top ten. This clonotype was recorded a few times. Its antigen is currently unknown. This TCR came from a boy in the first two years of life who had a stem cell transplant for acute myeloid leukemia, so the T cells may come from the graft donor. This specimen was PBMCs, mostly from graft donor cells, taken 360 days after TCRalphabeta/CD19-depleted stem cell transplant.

The CDR3 loop reads CSVVGQGDLKYNEQFF. Written as DNA, the CDR3 is TGCAGCGTTGTAGGACAGGGTGATCTCAAGTACAATGAGCAGTTCTTC. The chain uses TRBV29-1 and TRBJ2-1; 8 positions agree with TRBD1. The CDR3 has 16 amino acids. Germline values: CDR1 SQVTM, CDR2 ANQGSEA. J lost 4 bases, V lost 4 bases, and 12 bases had no gene match.